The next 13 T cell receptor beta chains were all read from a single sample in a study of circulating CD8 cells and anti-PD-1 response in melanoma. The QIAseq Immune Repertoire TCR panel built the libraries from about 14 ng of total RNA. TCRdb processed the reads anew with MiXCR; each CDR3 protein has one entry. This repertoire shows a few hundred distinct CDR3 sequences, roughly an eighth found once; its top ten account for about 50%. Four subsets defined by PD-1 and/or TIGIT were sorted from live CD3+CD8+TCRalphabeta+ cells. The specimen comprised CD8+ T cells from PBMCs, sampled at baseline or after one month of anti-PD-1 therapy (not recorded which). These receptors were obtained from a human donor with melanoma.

In DNA, the CDR3 is TGTGCCAGCAGTTTTTTGGCCTCGTTGGCAGAGACCCAGTACTTC. It translates to CASSFLASLAETQYF. This chain links TRBV12-5 with TRBJ2-5; unclear D gene. The CDR3 has 15 residues. The germline CDR1 and CDR2 sequences are LGHNT and FRNRAP.

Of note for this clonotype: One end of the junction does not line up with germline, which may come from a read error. CDR3 bases: TGTGCCACCAAACGCCCGGGCCCCGAGCAATTC. Translated, it gives CATKRPGPEQF. The genes are TRBV24-1 and TRBJ2-4; D gene ambiguous. Germline V gives CDR1 KGHDR, CDR2 SFDVKD. This CDR3 is 11 amino acids long.

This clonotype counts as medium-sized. The CDR3, as DNA: TGTGCCAGTACCTCCCTACGCTTCGGGAATGAGCAGTTCTTC. Protein product: CASTSLRFGNEQFF. J is TRBJ2-1 and V is TRBV19; no clear D. In germline, CDR1 is LNHDA, CDR2 SQIVND (reference sequence). The CDR3 spans 14 residues. V was shortened by 7 bases and J by 7 bases, with 17 bases between the two germline ends.

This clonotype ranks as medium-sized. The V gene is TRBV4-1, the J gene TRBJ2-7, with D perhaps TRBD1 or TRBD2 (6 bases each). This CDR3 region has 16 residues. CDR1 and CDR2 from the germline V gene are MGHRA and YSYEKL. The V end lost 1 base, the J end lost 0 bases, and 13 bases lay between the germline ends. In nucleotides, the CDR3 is TGCGCCAGCAGCCAAGCGGAGGGGGGAGTCTCCTACGAGCAGTACTTC. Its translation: CASSQAEGGVSYEQYF.

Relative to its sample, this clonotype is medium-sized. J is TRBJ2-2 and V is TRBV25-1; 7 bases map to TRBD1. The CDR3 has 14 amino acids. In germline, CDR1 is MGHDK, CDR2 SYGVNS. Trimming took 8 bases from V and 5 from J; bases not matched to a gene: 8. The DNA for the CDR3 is TGTGCCAGCTCTCCGGGACAGAATACCGGGGAGCTGTTTTTT. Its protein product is CASSPGQNTGELFF.

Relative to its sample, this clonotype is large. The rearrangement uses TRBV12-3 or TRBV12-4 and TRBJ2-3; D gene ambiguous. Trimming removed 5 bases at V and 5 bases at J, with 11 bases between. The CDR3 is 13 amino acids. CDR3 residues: CASSRKALDTQYF. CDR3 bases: TGTGCCAGCAGTCGTAAAGCTTTAGATACGCAGTATTTT.

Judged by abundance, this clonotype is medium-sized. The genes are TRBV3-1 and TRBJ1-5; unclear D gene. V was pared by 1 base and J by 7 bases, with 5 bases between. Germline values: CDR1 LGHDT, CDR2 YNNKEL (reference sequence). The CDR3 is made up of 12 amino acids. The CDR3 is CASSQGRQPQHF. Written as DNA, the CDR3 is TGTGCCAGCAGCCAAGGCAGACAGCCCCAGCATTTT.

CDR3: CASSTRESYNEQFF. CDR3 nucleotides: TGTGCCAGCAGTACCAGAGAATCCTACAATGAGCAGTTCTTC. V usage is TRBV28 and J usage is TRBJ2-1; D call uncertain. The CDR3 length is 14 residues. The germline CDR1 and CDR2 sequences are MDHEN and SYDVKM. V lost 5 bases, J lost 1 base, and 9 bases lay in between.

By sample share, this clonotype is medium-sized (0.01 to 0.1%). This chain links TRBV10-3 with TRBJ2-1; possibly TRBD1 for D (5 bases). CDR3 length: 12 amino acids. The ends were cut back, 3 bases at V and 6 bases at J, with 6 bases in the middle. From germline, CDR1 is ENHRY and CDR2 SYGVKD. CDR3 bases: TGTGCCATCAGTGAAGACAGCAATGAGCAGTTCTTC. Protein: CAISEDSNEQFF.

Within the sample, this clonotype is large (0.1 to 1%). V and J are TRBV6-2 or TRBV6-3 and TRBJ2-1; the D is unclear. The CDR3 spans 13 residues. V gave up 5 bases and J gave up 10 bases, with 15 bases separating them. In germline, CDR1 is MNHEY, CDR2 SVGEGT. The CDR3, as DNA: TGTGCCAGCAGTACACACGATAACCCAGAGCAGTTCTTC. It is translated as CASSTHDNPEQFF.

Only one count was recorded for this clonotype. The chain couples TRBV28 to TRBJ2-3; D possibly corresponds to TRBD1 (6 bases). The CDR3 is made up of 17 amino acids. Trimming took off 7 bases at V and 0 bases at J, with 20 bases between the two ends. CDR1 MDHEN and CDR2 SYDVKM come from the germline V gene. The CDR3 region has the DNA TGTGCCAGCACCCAGCCGCCATGGGGGCCTAGCACAGATACGCAGTATTTT. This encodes CASTQPPWGPSTDTQYF.

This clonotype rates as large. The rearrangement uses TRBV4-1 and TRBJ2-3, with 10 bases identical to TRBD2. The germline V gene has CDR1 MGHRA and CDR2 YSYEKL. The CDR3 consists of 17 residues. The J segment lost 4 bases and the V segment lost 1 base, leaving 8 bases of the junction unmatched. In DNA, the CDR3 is TGCGCCAGCAGCCAAGGGGCGAGCGGGGGGGCATCAGATACGCAGTATTTT. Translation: CASSQGASGGASDTQYF.

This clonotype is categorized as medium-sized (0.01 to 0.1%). CDR3 sequence (DNA): TGCAGTGCTAGAGTAGGGGGTTACGAGCAGTACTTC. Its protein is CSARVGGYEQYF. The chain carries TRBV20-1 and TRBJ2-7; a weak D match, TRBD1 (6 bases). The germline CDR1 and CDR2 sequences are DFQATT and SNEGSKA (reference sequence). The CDR3 runs 12 residues. V was cut by 1 base and J by 4 bases, with 8 bases left in between.